Listed below are T cell receptor beta chains from one sample, sequenced in a study of long-term antiretroviral therapy in people with HIV. Repertoires were generated with immunoSEQ multiplex PCR, while TCRdb's copy carries only in-frame clones and drops some. This repertoire shows tens of thousands of clones, 85% to 90% found once; its top ten account for 5.3%. Specimen: unsorted PBMCs, collected around 4.5 years after starting antiretroviral therapy. The origin of the receptors is a man aged 25 to 40 with HIV. The CDR3 runs from the conserved cysteine through the conserved F or W. The D gene is left open where the match is weak. Clone size, where shown, is once, few, many, or a class for clones that have expanded.

d_call j_call v_call clone_size cdr3_aa cdr3_nt
TRBD1 TRBJ1-2 TRBV28 few CASTPGQENYGYTF TGTGCCAGCACGCCGGGACAGGAAAACTATGGCTACACCTTC
TRBD1 TRBJ2-5 TRBV18 NA CASSPPGTGVQETQYF TGTGCCAGCTCACCGCCAGGGACAGGGGTCCAAGAGACCCAGTACTTC
TRBD1 TRBJ1-3 TRBV27 NA CASSLTLQGVLVGNTIYF TGTGCCAGCAGCCTTACCCTCCAGGGGGTTCTAGTTGGAAACACCATATATTTT
TRBD1 TRBJ1-1 TRBV11-3 NA CASPNRDRNTEAFF TGTGCCAGCCCCAACCGGGACAGGAACACTGAAGCTTTCTTT
NA TRBJ1-1 TRBV18 once CASSPLETQLEAFF TGTGCCAGCTCACCACTCGAAACCCAACTTGAAGCTTTCTTT
TRBD1 TRBJ2-7 TRBV7-8 once CASSARQGALNEQYF TGTGCCAGCAGCGCTAGACAGGGGGCGTTAAACGAGCAGTACTTC
NA TRBJ2-1 TRBV2 NA CASSGPDSAYSSYNEQFF TGTGCCAGCAGTGGCCCCGATTCGGCTTATTCGTCCTACAATGAGCAGTTCTTC
NA TRBJ1-1 TRBV5-8 once CASSLDAGSFWEAFF TGTGCCAGCAGCTTGGATGCAGGCTCTTTTTGGGAAGCTTTCTTT
NA TRBJ1-3 TRBV5-1 NA CASSRGSTGNTIYF TGCGCCAGCAGCCGCGGGAGTACTGGAAACACCATATATTTT
NA TRBJ1-2 TRBV7-8 NA CASSLGGTRGGDGYTF TGTGCCAGCAGCTTAGGGGGGACAAGGGGTGGCGATGGCTACACCTTC
NA TRBJ2-5 TRBV9 NA CASSELPGQTSRRETQYF TGTGCCAGCAGCGAACTACCGGGACAAACTTCCAGGAGAGAGACCCAGTACTTC
TRBD1 TRBJ2-7 TRBV6-6 NA CASSYSGQASYEQYF TGTGCCAGCAGTTACTCCGGACAGGCCTCCTACGAGCAGTACTTC
TRBD2 TRBJ2-1 TRBV12-5 NA CASGLLAGVGEQFF TGTGCTAGTGGTTTACTAGCGGGAGTAGGTGAGCAGTTCTTC
NA TRBJ1-2 TRBV30 NA CAWRTERGGDGYTF TGTGCCTGGAGAACGGAAAGGGGGGGTGACGGCTACACCTTC
NA TRBJ1-5 TRBV6-6 NA CASSQEEPQHF TGTGCCAGCAGCCAGGAGGAGCCCCAGCATTTT
NA TRBJ1-3 TRBV13 NA CASSLKGGFGNTIYF TGTGCCAGCAGCTTAAAGGGTGGGTTTGGAAACACCATATATTTT
NA TRBJ1-2 TRBV4-1 NA CASSQEPLGDYGYTF TGCGCCAGCAGCCAAGAACCTTTAGGGGACTATGGCTACACCTTC
NA TRBJ1-2 TRBV6-5 NA CASSGPLTERYGYTF TGTGCCAGCAGTGGCCCCCTCACAGAGAGATATGGCTACACCTTC
NA TRBJ2-2 TRBV5-5 once CASSLSANAGNTGELFF TGTGCCAGCAGCTTGTCTGCTAACGCCGGGAACACCGGGGAGCTGTTTTTT
NA TRBJ1-2 TRBV7-9 NA CASSLRTDYGYTF TGTGCCAGCAGCTTGAGGACCGACTATGGCTACACCTTC
NA TRBJ1-1 TRBV7-2 few CASSFSANGIEAFF TGTGCCAGCAGCTTCAGTGCTAACGGAATTGAAGCTTTCTTT
TRBD1 TRBJ1-5 TRBV5-1 NA CASSLTGDGQPQHF TGCGCCAGCAGCCTGACAGGGGATGGGCAGCCCCAGCATTTT
NA TRBJ2-1 TRBV18 NA CASSPSVRGRYNEQFF TGTGCCAGCTCACCCAGCGTCAGGGGGAGGTACAATGAGCAGTTCTTC
NA TRBJ2-7 TRBV6-1 NA CAGPGHLYEQYF TGTGCCGGCCCGGGACACCTCTACGAGCAGTACTTC
TRBD1 TRBJ2-7 TRBV7-3 NA CASGVTGGDEQYF TGTGCCTCTGGGGTAACAGGGGGAGACGAGCAGTACTTC
NA TRBJ1-4 TRBV18 NA CASSSQGSEKLFF TGTGCCAGCTCCTCGCAGGGGAGTGAAAAACTGTTTTTT
TRBD1 TRBJ1-5 TRBV11-2 NA CASSPTGGYRDSNQPQHF TGTGCCAGCAGCCCCACAGGGGGCTATAGAGATAGCAATCAGCCCCAGCATTTT
TRBD1 TRBJ2-7 TRBV6-5 NA CASSPGTGYPYEQYF TGTGCCAGCAGTCCCGGGACAGGGTACCCCTACGAGCAGTACTTC
TRBD2 TRBJ2-1 TRBV14 NA CASSQDQRTSENFPNEQFF TGTGCCAGCAGCCAAGATCAAAGGACTAGCGAAAATTTCCCCAATGAGCAGTTCTTC
NA TRBJ1-2 TRBV7-9 few CASSSSGSVGYTF TGTGCCAGCAGCTCCTCAGGGTCGGTCGGCTACACCTTC
NA TRBJ2-7 TRBV7-2 NA CASSLEYGSAYEQYF TGTGCCAGCAGCTTAGAGTACGGGAGCGCTTACGAGCAGTACTTC
TRBD1 TRBJ1-3 TRBV7-9 NA CASSSPTGGEGNTIYF TGTGCCAGCAGCTCGCCGACAGGGGGCGAAGGAAACACCATATATTTT
NA TRBJ2-1 TRBV30 NA CAWKASPGNPYNEQFF TGTGCCTGGAAAGCCTCCCCGGGGAACCCATACAATGAGCAGTTCTTC
TRBD1 TRBJ1-1 TRBV30 once CARAAKGQVNTEAFF TGTGCCCGAGCGGCCAAGGGACAGGTAAACACTGAAGCTTTCTTT
TRBD2 TRBJ2-5 TRBV9 NA CASSVEGSGGEETQYF TGTGCCAGCAGCGTAGAAGGTAGCGGGGGGGAAGAGACCCAGTACTTC
NA TRBJ2-2 TRBV10-3 NA CAIGEWSNTGELFF TGTGCCATCGGGGAGTGGTCTAACACCGGGGAGCTGTTTTTT
NA TRBJ2-1 TRBV13 NA CASSLSPSSYNEQFF TGTGCCAGCAGCCTAAGTCCAAGCTCCTACAATGAGCAGTTCTTC
NA TRBJ1-2 TRBV9 NA CASSAWGGEKGHGYTF TGTGCCAGCAGCGCCTGGGGCGGGGAGAAGGGGCATGGCTACACCTTC
TRBD1 TRBJ2-2 TRBV11-3 NA CASSLDQGANTGELFF TGTGCCAGCAGCTTAGATCAGGGGGCGAACACCGGGGAGCTGTTTTTT
NA TRBJ2-3 TRBV7-9 NA CASSLGGGQFTDTQYF TGTGCCAGCAGCTTAGGGGGGGGACAGTTCACAGATACGCAGTATTTT
TRBD1 TRBJ1-5 TRBV10-3 NA CAISGDRERPQHF TGTGCCATCAGTGGTGACAGGGAGAGGCCCCAGCATTTT
TRBD2 TRBJ2-3 TRBV15 once CATSRGGLASDTQYF TGTGCCACCAGCAGAGGGGGACTAGCGTCAGATACGCAGTATTTT
NA TRBJ1-1 TRBV2 NA CASKGGGDRHEAFF TGTGCCAGCAAAGGGGGAGGGGACCGCCATGAAGCTTTCTTT
NA TRBJ2-7 TRBV27 NA CASQGPRYEQYF TGTGCCAGTCAGGGGCCGAGATACGAGCAGTACTTC